The 14 T cell receptor beta chains below all came from one sample that was sequenced in a study of T cells in Graves' hyperthyroidism and ophthalmopathy. Amplified TCR beta CDR3 regions derived from RNA transcripts. The HTBI primer set served for first-round RT-PCR of the TCR CDR3. TCRdb re-derived calls from the multiplex PCR reads in MiXCR, one entry per CDR3 protein. The sample yields 270,000 or so distinct CDR3 sequences, 12% to 15% seen once. Sequencing was done on a sample of blood. These receptors all come from a woman between 45 and 65 years old with Graves' hyperthyroidism that later progressed to Graves' ophthalmopathy.

This chain joins TRBV20-1 and TRBJ1-2, with 8 bases fitting TRBD1. CDR1 and CDR2 (germline): DFQATT, SNEGSKA (reference sequence). The CDR3 is 14 residues long. V lost 1 base to trimming and J lost 5 bases; unmatched junction nucleotides: 6. CDR3 sequence reads: CSARVRDRGYGYTF. In DNA form, the CDR3 reads TGCAGTGCTAGAGTCAGAGACAGGGGATATGGCTACACCTTC.

This clonotype was counted at least ten times. The chain links TRBV28 to TRBJ1-4; weak D call: TRBD1 (5 bases). Trimming shortened V by 8 bases and J by 8 bases, and 12 bases separated the two germline ends. Germline V gene sequence: CDR1 MDHEN, CDR2 SYDVKM. This CDR3 region has 12 residues. The CDR3 nucleotides are TGTGCCAGCGAGGCAGGGCTCGAAAAACTGTTTTTT. As protein: CASEAGLEKLFF.

In this sample, this clonotype turned up many times. The chain couples TRBV3-1 to TRBJ1-2; 10 bases agree with TRBD1. Germline-derived CDR1 and CDR2 are LGHDT and YNNKEL (reference sequence). J was trimmed by 2 bases and V by 6 bases; bases with no gene match: 9. The CDR3 totals 16 residues. The CDR3 nucleotides read TGTGCCAGCAGTCCTCTCCCGGGACAGGGGAACTATGGCTACACCTTC. Amino acids: CASSPLPGQGNYGYTF.

At least ten counts were recorded for this clonotype. The rearrangement joins TRBV5-1 to TRBJ2-1; TRBD2 is a possible D gene (6 bases). There are 15 residues in the CDR3. The germline V and J ends were trimmed by 0 bases and 3 bases, with 10 bases remaining between them. CDR1 and CDR2 from the germline V gene are SGHRS and YFSETQ. CDR3 coding DNA: TGCGCCAGCAGCTTGGACAGGCGGGACTACAATGAGCAGTTCTTC. Encoded protein: CASSLDRRDYNEQFF.

This clonotype was detected many times. V gene TRBV30 combines with J gene TRBJ2-1; TRBD2 agrees at 7 bases. The CDR3 loop spans 14 amino acids. CDR1 is GTSNPN, CDR2 SVGIG, per germline (reference sequence). J was trimmed by 6 bases and V by 4 bases; bases with no gene match: 9. The CDR3 DNA reads TGTGCCTGGAACCGACTAGCTGGGTGCAATGAGCAGTTCTTC. Encoded protein: CAWNRLAGCNEQFF.

The J gene is TRBJ2-2, the V gene TRBV20-1; 7 nucleotides line up with TRBD1. Trimming removed 6 bases from V and 2 bases from J; junction bases left unmatched: 9. The CDR3 contains 15 residues. Germline CDR1 DFQATT, CDR2 SNEGSKA (reference sequence). The CDR3 DNA follows: TGCAGTGCAGAAGGAGACAGGGTCAACACCGGGGAGCTGTTTTTT. It specifies CSAEGDRVNTGELFF.

This clonotype was detected many times. The CDR3 is CATSLAGGYNEQFF. The CDR3 bases are TGTGCCACCTCCCTAGCGGGAGGCTACAATGAGCAGTTCTTC. The chain has TRBV24-1 and TRBJ2-1, with 11 bases that match TRBD2. V gave up 9 bases and J gave up 3 bases; unmatched junction bases: 3. CDR1 and CDR2 (germline): KGHDR, SFDVKD. The CDR3 spans 14 residues.

This clonotype appeared many times. The chain combines TRBV28 with TRBJ1-2; D gene unclear. This CDR3 region has 12 residues. Germline V CDR1 and CDR2: MDHEN, SYDVKM. Here the CDR3 DNA reads TGTGTCGCGGGTTCCGGTAACTATGGCTACACCTTC. Translation: CVAGSGNYGYTF.

This clonotype has at least ten counts. CDR3 sequence: CASSGRADTQYF. The CDR3 bases are TGTGCCAGCTCCGGGCGGGCAGATACGCAGTATTTT. The chain combines TRBV5-5 with TRBJ2-3, with D tentatively TRBD2 (5 bases). The germline CDR1 and CDR2 sequences are SGHKS and YYEKEE (reference sequence). V gave up 7 bases and J gave up 4 bases, with 10 bases separating them. The CDR3 consists of 12 residues.

This clonotype was counted at least ten times. The V gene is TRBV27, the J gene TRBJ2-7; D unclear. Germline-derived CDR1 and CDR2 are MNHEY and SMNVEV (reference sequence). The CDR3 sequence is 15 residues long. The ends were cut back, 0 bases at V and 4 bases at J, with 13 bases in the middle. The CDR3: CASSLSTVASYEQYF. The CDR3 DNA follows: TGTGCCAGCAGTTTATCAACCGTCGCTAGTTACGAGCAGTACTTC.

The table lists this clonotype with a few counts. The chain has TRBV5-8 and TRBJ2-7; 7 bases match TRBD2. The germline V gene encodes CDR1 SGHTS and CDR2 YDEGEE. The length of the CDR3 is 13 residues. Trimming at V came to 4 bases and at J to 7 bases, leaving 8 bases not matched to a gene. This chain's CDR3 is CASSPSRGGEQYF. The CDR3 DNA is TGTGCCAGCAGCCCCTCAAGGGGAGGGGAGCAGTACTTC. Combining the CDR3 with reference TRBV5-8 and TRBJ2-7 gives the whole variable domain EAGVTQSPTHLIKTRGQQATLRCSPISGHTSVYWYQQALGLGLQFLLWYDEGEERNRGNFPPRFSGRQFPNYSSELNVNALELEDSALYLCASSPSRGGEQYFGPGTRLTVT.

This clonotype appeared many times. J is TRBJ1-6 and V is TRBV27; tentatively, D is TRBD1 (6 bases). From germline, CDR1 is MNHEY and CDR2 SMNVEV (reference sequence). The CDR3 covers 16 residues. Trimming took off 7 bases at V and 0 bases at J, with 13 bases between the two ends. The CDR3 reads CASTDRNSSYNSPLHF. CDR3 bases: TGTGCCAGCACGGACAGAAATAGCTCCTATAATTCACCCCTCCACTTT.

This clonotype was recorded many times. The V and J genes are TRBV5-1 and TRBJ2-1; 7 bases are a match to TRBD2. Per germline, CDR1 SGHRS and CDR2 YFSETQ. This CDR3 region has 14 residues. J was trimmed by 9 bases and V by 4 bases; bases with no gene match: 10. The CDR3 DNA sequence: TGCGCCAGCAGCAACCGAGCGGGGTTGGGTGAGCAGTTCTTC. Translating gives CASSNRAGLGEQFF.

This clonotype was picked up a small number of times. This chain connects TRBV6-1 to TRBJ2-7; D is possibly TRBD2 (6 bases). The ends were cut back, 1 base at V and 2 bases at J, with 18 bases in the middle. Germline CDR1 is MNHNS and CDR2 is SASEGT. The CDR3 has 17 residues. In nucleotides, the CDR3 is TGTGCCAGCAGTGAAGGTTCTTTTGGGAGGCCTCCCTACGAGCAGTACTTC. As protein: CASSEGSFGRPPYEQYF.